Following are 11 T cell receptor beta chains from one sample sequenced in a study of T cells in localized non-small cell lung cancer. Sequencing was performed with immunoSEQ multiplex PCR; in TCRdb, only in-frame clones are kept and a portion is missing. The sample shows under 7,500 clones, about 44% of them seen only once. Source: lymph node tissue, taken before any cancer treatment. Receptor source: a man aged 40 to 69 with stage I lung adenocarcinoma.

This clone is labeled as medium-sized. V is TRBV11-3 and J is TRBJ1-1; D is unresolved. The V end lost 5 bases, the J end lost 2 bases, and 21 bases lay between the germline ends. Germline assignment: CDR1 SGHNT and CDR2 YENEEA. The CDR3 runs to 17 residues. The CDR3 loop is CASSLSPQRFPNTEAFF. The CDR3 nucleotides are TGTGCCAGCAGCCTTTCCCCACAGAGGTTTCCAAACACTGAAGCTTTCTTT.

The chain uses TRBV6-8 and TRBJ1-3; D is uncertain. CDR1 is MNHGY, CDR2 SAAAGT, per germline. Trimming removed 3 bases from V and 1 base from J, with 10 bases in between. The CDR3 runs 15 residues. CDR3 sequence reads: CASSYRETSGNTIYF. The CDR3 DNA sequence: TGTGCCAGCAGTTATCGGGAAACGTCTGGAAACACCATATATTTT.

A single count supports this clone. The chain carries TRBV29-1 and TRBJ1-2, with a weak D call TRBD1 (5 bases). The CDR3 extends over 13 amino acids. CDR1 and CDR2 from the germline V gene are SQVTM and ANQGSEA. V lost 0 bases and J 3 bases, leaving 8 bases between the germline ends. For the CDR3, the DNA is TGCAGCGTTGAAGATAGGGGTGACTATGGCTACACCTTC. Translating it yields CSVEDRGDYGYTF.

The rearrangement uses TRBV28 and TRBJ2-5; D tentatively fits TRBD1 or TRBD2 (5 bases each). CDR1 is MDHEN and CDR2 is SYDVKM in the germline V gene. This CDR3 contains 13 residues. The germline V and J ends were trimmed by 9 bases and 5 bases, with 16 bases remaining between them. CDR3 in amino acids: CASTGPWGETQYF. The CDR3, as DNA: TGTGCCAGTACGGGACCCTGGGGGGAGACCCAGTACTTC.

The chain couples TRBV29-1 to TRBJ2-5; D possibly corresponds to TRBD1 (5 bases). CDR1 and CDR2 (germline): SQVTM, ANQGSEA. V lost 2 bases and J lost 5, with 12 bases in between. The CDR3 runs to 13 residues. The CDR3 DNA sequence: TGCAGCGTTGAAATAACAGGTGGGGAGACCCAGTACTTC. This translates into CSVEITGGETQYF.

The chain couples TRBV29-1 to TRBJ2-1, with TRBD2 matching 10 bases. Losses at the gene ends were 7 bases for V and 8 bases for J; bases not matched to a gene: 11. The germline V gene has CDR1 SQVTM and CDR2 ANQGSEA. This CDR3 is 14 amino acids long. CDR3 sequence (DNA): TGCAGCGACTCCCCCAGCGGGAGGGCCTATGAGCAGTTCTTC. As protein: CSDSPSGRAYEQFF.

This clone came up a few times. The rearrangement links TRBV9 to TRBJ1-2, with a tentative D call TRBD1 (6 bases). The germline gives CDR1 SGDLS, CDR2 YYNGEE. CDR3 length: 14 amino acids. Trimming shortened V by 0 bases and J by 4 bases, and 10 bases separated the two germline ends. In DNA, the CDR3 is TGTGCCAGCAGCGTAGATGACAGGATCTATGGCTACACCTTC. Its translation: CASSVDDRIYGYTF.

This clone counts as medium-sized. The chain recombines TRBV6-8 with TRBJ1-2, with D hard to call. CDR1 MNHGY and CDR2 SAAAGT come from the germline V gene. This CDR3 spans 14 amino acids. The V end was cut by 0 bases, the J end by 6 bases, with 11 bases between. In DNA, the CDR3 is TGTGCCAGCAGTTACTCGAGAACATTTAATGGCTACACCTTC. It translates to CASSYSRTFNGYTF.

This clone was seen a handful of times. This sequence joins TRBV28 and TRBJ1-2; 8 bases agree with TRBD1. The CDR3 length is 15 residues. In germline, CDR1 is MDHEN, CDR2 SYDVKM. V shed 6 bases, J shed 4 bases, and the junction held 10 bases outside the gene matches. For the CDR3, the DNA is TGTGCCAGCAGCCAGGCCGGACAGGGCTCCTATGGCTACACCTTC. This encodes CASSQAGQGSYGYTF.

This clone is a singleton in its sample. This chain uses TRBV28 with TRBJ2-3; D uncertain. CDR3 size: 13 residues. Germline V gives CDR1 MDHEN, CDR2 SYDVKM. Trimming shortened V by 3 bases and J by 3 bases, and 7 bases separated the two germline ends. CDR3 in DNA: TGTGCCAGCAGTTTGATTGTAACAGATACGCAGTATTTT. It codes for CASSLIVTDTQYF.

This clone was seen ten or more times. The chain recombines TRBV7-2 with TRBJ1-2, with D possibly matching TRBD1 (5 bases). Trimming removed 1 base from V and 7 bases from J, with 10 bases in between. The germline CDR1 and CDR2 sequences are SGHTA and FQGNSA. The CDR3 has 13 residues. The chain's CDR3 is CASSLGDEGGYTF. The CDR3, as DNA: TGTGCCAGCAGCTTAGGGGACGAGGGTGGCTACACCTTC.